This T cell receptor beta chain is from a study of T cells in Graves' hyperthyroidism and ophthalmopathy. Amplification yielded TCR beta CDR3 regions, with RNA transcripts as the source. When the TCR CDR3 underwent first-round RT-PCR, the HTBI primer set was used. TCRdb independently ran MiXCR on the multiplex PCR reads; one entry per CDR3 protein. The sample includes hundreds of thousands of distinct CDR3 sequences, approximately 20% seen only once; the top ten take 3.7%. CDR3 length: 16 amino acids. Germline V gives CDR1 SGHAT, CDR2 FQNNGV. V shed 4 bases, J shed 7 bases, and the junction held 6 bases outside the gene matches. Patients showing uncontrolled infection, other autoimmune disease, pregnancy or lactation were ineligible. This sample holds PBMCs from approximately 9 ml fresh peripheral blood. At least ten counts were recorded for this clonotype.

V usage is TRBV11-2 and J usage is TRBJ2-5, with 16 bases identical to TRBD2. Sample: blood. This clonotype originated in a woman in her late teens or twenties with Graves' hyperthyroidism. Here the CDR3 reads CASSSGTSGGAGTQYF. CDR3 bases: TGTGCCAGCAGCTCAGGGACTAGCGGGGGGGCCGGGACCCAGTACTTC.